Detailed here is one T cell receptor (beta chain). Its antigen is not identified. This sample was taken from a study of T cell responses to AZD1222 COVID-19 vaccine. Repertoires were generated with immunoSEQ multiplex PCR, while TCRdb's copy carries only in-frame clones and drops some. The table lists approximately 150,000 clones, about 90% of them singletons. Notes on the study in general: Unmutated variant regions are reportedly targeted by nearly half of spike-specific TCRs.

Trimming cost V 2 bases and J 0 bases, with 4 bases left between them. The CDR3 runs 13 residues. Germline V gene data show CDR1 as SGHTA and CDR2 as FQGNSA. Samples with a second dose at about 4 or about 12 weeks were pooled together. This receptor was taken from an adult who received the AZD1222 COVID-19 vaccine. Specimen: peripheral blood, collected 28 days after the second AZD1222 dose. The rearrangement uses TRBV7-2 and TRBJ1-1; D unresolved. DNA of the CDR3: TGTGCCAGCAGCTTAATAGTGAACACTGAAGCTTTCTTT. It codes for CASSLIVNTEAFF.